What follows describes a single T cell receptor (beta chain). Trimming took off 7 bases at V and 0 bases at J, with 10 bases between the two ends. The V gene's germline CDR1 is SNHLY and CDR2 FYNNEI. CDR3 length: 13 amino acids. These data come from a study of blood T cell repertoires in COVID-19. Study background: COVID-19 samples, acute and convalescent, were from the United States, Italy and Spain. The analysed material was cDNA or gDNA that came from T cells, B-cell-depleted T cells, or PBMCs.

In the source study's methods: Quantification of nucleated cells was approximated via reference gene primer amplification. Produced via immunoSEQ multiplex PCR; TCRdb's table is partial and in-frame only. V, J and clone size are taken as reported in that table, and D and trimming were inferred from the DNA itself. The sample has roughly 190,000 clones, 76% seen once. The chain has TRBV2 and TRBJ2-7; D uncertain. The receptor was derived from a woman in her fifties or sixties with active or convalescent COVID-19. Material: peripheral blood. CDR3 DNA: TGTGCCAGCAATAAAGTCGGCTCCTACGAGCAGTACTTC. It specifies CASNKVGSYEQYF.